This entry lists 28 T cell receptor beta chains sequenced from one sample in a study of T cells in Graves' hyperthyroidism and ophthalmopathy. The source material, RNA transcripts, was used to amplify TCR beta CDR3 regions. The study used the HTBI primer set for a first-round RT-PCR of the TCR CDR3. TCRdb fed the multiplex PCR reads into MiXCR, producing one record per CDR3 protein. The data show nearly 600,000 distinct CDR3 sequences, around 14% seen once. The sample consisted of blood. Receptors were obtained from a woman aged 18-29 years with Graves' ophthalmopathy.

The chain recombines TRBV27 with TRBJ2-2, with a possible D match to TRBD2 (5 bases). Trimming left V 1 base short and J 6 bases short, with 9 bases between. The length of the CDR3 is 14 residues. Germline V gene sequence: CDR1 MNHEY, CDR2 SMNVEV (reference sequence). CDR3 sequence reads: CASSLFWRAGELFF. For the CDR3, the DNA is TGTGCCAGCAGTTTATTCTGGCGGGCCGGGGAGCTGTTTTTT.

This clonotype was observed many times. The gene calls are TRBV28 and TRBJ1-2, with D possibly being TRBD1 (6 bases). Trimming cost V 4 bases and J 4 bases, with 13 bases left between them. CDR1 and CDR2 (germline): MDHEN, SYDVKM. The CDR3 is 14 residues long. The CDR3 here is CASSSEGEGYGYTF. DNA for the CDR3: TGTGCCAGCAGTTCAGAGGGGGAAGGCTATGGCTACACCTTC.

In this sample, this clonotype turned up many times. The gene calls are TRBV5-1 and TRBJ2-1, with 10 bases that match TRBD2. Germline V gene lookup returns CDR1 SGHRS and CDR2 YFSETQ. The CDR3 spans 16 residues. The V segment lost 0 bases and the J segment 8 bases; nucleotides outside the gene matches: 8. In nucleotides, the CDR3 is TGCGCCAGCAGCTTGGTAGTAACTAGCGGGATGGATGAGCAGTTCTTC. The encoded protein is CASSLVVTSGMDEQFF.

CDR3 amino acids: CASSTFGTSAAQWETQYF. The CDR3 DNA reads TGCGCCAGCAGCACGTTCGGGACTAGCGCAGCGCAGTGGGAGACCCAGTACTTC. V usage is TRBV5-1 and J usage is TRBJ2-5; 10 nucleotides agree with TRBD2. Germline assignment: CDR1 SGHRS and CDR2 YFSETQ. This CDR3 region has 18 residues. Unmatched junction bases numbered 17, after V lost 4 bases and J lost 5 bases.

The rearrangement links TRBV7-2 to TRBJ2-5; no firm D call. V was cut by 1 base and J by 2 bases, with 11 bases left in between. In germline, CDR1 is SGHTA, CDR2 FQGNSA. CDR3 length: 15 residues. The CDR3 region has the DNA TGTGCCAGCAGCTTAGTGCCAATAGGGCAAGAGACCCAGTACTTC. As protein: CASSLVPIGQETQYF.

This clonotype was seen many times. The chain has TRBV9 and TRBJ2-2; TRBD1 agrees at 8 bases. CDR1 SGDLS and CDR2 YYNGEE come from the germline V gene. J was trimmed by 4 bases and V by 4 bases; bases with no gene match: 6. The CDR3 totals 15 residues. The CDR3 protein is CASSPWTGSTGELFF. In DNA, the CDR3 is TGTGCCAGCAGCCCGTGGACAGGGAGCACCGGGGAGCTGTTTTTT.

J is TRBJ2-7 and V is TRBV9; TRBD2 aligns across 7 bases. CDR3 length equals 15 residues. From germline, CDR1 is SGDLS and CDR2 YYNGEE. J was trimmed by 2 bases and V by 1 base; bases with no gene match: 6. The CDR3 sequence is CASSVTPRGAYEQYF. CDR3 sequence (DNA): TGTGCCAGCAGCGTAACCCCCCGGGGGGCCTACGAGCAGTACTTC. Drawing the rest from reference TRBV9 and TRBJ2-7, the complete variable domain is DSGVTQTPKHLITATGQRVTLRCSPRSGDLSVYWYQQSLDQGLQFLIQYYNGEERAKGNILERFSAQQFPDLHSELNLSSLELGDSALYFCASSVTPRGAYEQYFGPGTRLTVT.

This clonotype came up many times. The CDR3 loop is CASSLLTLERELEDTQYF. CDR3 bases: TGTGCCAGCAGTCTCCTCACCCTAGAGCGGGAGCTTGAAGATACGCAGTATTTT. The genes are TRBV6-2 or TRBV6-3 and TRBJ2-3; the match to TRBD2 covers 8 bases. The CDR3 is made up of 18 amino acids. Trimming removed 5 bases from V and 5 bases from J; junction bases left unmatched: 18. CDR1 is MNHEY, CDR2 SVGEGT, per germline.

This clonotype was counted only a few times. V and J are TRBV9 and TRBJ2-7, with D uncertain. The CDR3 spans 15 residues. V lost 0 bases and J lost 2, with 12 bases in between. Looked up from germline, CDR1 is SGDLS and CDR2 is YYNGEE. As DNA, the CDR3 is TGTGCCAGCAGCGTAGGCGAACAGAGGACCTACGAGCAGTACTTC. Translating gives CASSVGEQRTYEQYF.

This clonotype occurred many times. The chain carries TRBV5-6 and TRBJ2-5; TRBD1 might be the D (6 bases). The length of the CDR3 is 18 residues. Germline V gene data show CDR1 as SGHDT and CDR2 as YYEEEE. The V end lost 4 bases, the J end lost 1 base, and 23 bases lay between the germline ends. The CDR3 sequence is CASSLGWFIRGIQETQYF. The CDR3 DNA follows: TGTGCCAGCAGCCTTGGCTGGTTTATTAGGGGGATCCAAGAGACCCAGTACTTC.

This clonotype was picked up many times. The rearrangement uses TRBV7-2 and TRBJ1-6; maybe TRBD1 (6 bases). Germline-derived CDR1 and CDR2 are SGHTA and FQGNSA. The CDR3 runs 17 residues. V was trimmed by 0 bases and J by 3 bases, leaving 12 bases between them. This CDR3 is CASSLASGAGYNSPLHF. For the CDR3, the DNA is TGTGCCAGCAGCTTAGCGTCAGGGGCAGGCTATAATTCACCCCTCCACTTT.

The chain uses TRBV6-1 and TRBJ1-1, with D uncertain. This CDR3 has 14 residues. V was clipped by 6 bases and J by 2 bases, with 13 bases between them. Looked up from germline, CDR1 is MNHNS and CDR2 is SASEGT. CDR3 bases: TGTGCCAGCAGAAGGAACGCGCTAAACACTGAAGCTTTCTTT. This gives the protein CASRRNALNTEAFF.

The chain links TRBV9 to TRBJ2-3; TRBD1 might be the D (6 bases). Deletions cut 0 bases from V and 0 bases from J, with 14 bases between. Germline V CDR1 and CDR2: SGDLS, YYNGEE. The CDR3 has 17 amino acids. Here the CDR3 DNA reads TGTGCCAGCAGCGTAGGGGGGCGAGGTAGTAGCACAGATACGCAGTATTTT. Its protein product is CASSVGGRGSSTDTQYF. The whole variable domain, filled in from reference TRBV9 and TRBJ2-3, reads DSGVTQTPKHLITATGQRVTLRCSPRSGDLSVYWYQQSLDQGLQFLIQYYNGEERAKGNILERFSAQQFPDLHSELNLSSLELGDSALYFCASSVGGRGSSTDTQYFGPGTRLTVL.

A few counts support this clonotype. V gene TRBV9 combines with J gene TRBJ2-1; D is uncertain. CDR3 length equals 11 residues. Germline CDR1 is SGDLS and CDR2 is YYNGEE. Between the trimmed V and J ends, which lost 4 bases and 7 bases, there was a span of 6 bases. CDR3 residues: CASSHQNEQFF. CDR3 DNA: TGTGCCAGCAGCCACCAGAATGAGCAGTTCTTC.

This clonotype was recorded at least ten times. The rearrangement joins TRBV4-2 to TRBJ2-1, with 13 nucleotides matching TRBD2. Germline lookup yields CDR1 LGHNA and CDR2 YNFKEQ. Trimming took 1 base from V and 9 from J; bases not matched to a gene: 0. This CDR3 has 14 amino acids. The CDR3 protein is CASSQGTSGSEQFF. CDR3 in DNA: TGTGCCAGCAGCCAAGGGACTAGCGGGAGTGAGCAGTTCTTC.

This clonotype has at least ten counts. The chain employs TRBV28 and TRBJ1-2; no definite D call. The CDR3 sequence is 12 residues long. Deletions cut 3 bases from V and 3 bases from J, with 5 bases between. The germline CDR1 and CDR2 sequences are MDHEN and SYDVKM. The CDR3 loop is CASSLDHYGYTF. CDR3 bases: TGTGCCAGCAGTTTGGACCACTATGGCTACACCTTC.

The CDR3 bases are TGTGCCAGCAGCGTGGCACTAGCCCCATCCTACAATGAGCAGTTCTTC. Residues: CASSVALAPSYNEQFF. V gene TRBV9 combines with J gene TRBJ2-1; tentative D call: TRBD2 (6 bases). V gave up 2 bases and J gave up 1 base, with 13 bases separating them. The CDR3 is 16 residues long. Looked up from germline, CDR1 is SGDLS and CDR2 is YYNGEE. The full variable domain, its missing parts supplied by reference TRBV9 and TRBJ2-1, is DSGVTQTPKHLITATGQRVTLRCSPRSGDLSVYWYQQSLDQGLQFLIQYYNGEERAKGNILERFSAQQFPDLHSELNLSSLELGDSALYFCASSVALAPSYNEQFFGPGTRLTVL.

This clonotype has a count of ten or more. This chain joins TRBV2 and TRBJ1-2; tentatively, D is TRBD1 (5 bases). Germline CDR1 SNHLY, CDR2 FYNNEI. The V end lost 7 bases, the J end lost 6 bases, and 12 bases lay between the germline ends. This CDR3 region has 12 residues. The CDR3 reads CASTVRDHGYTF. For the CDR3, the DNA is TGTGCCAGCACGGTCAGGGACCATGGCTACACCTTC.

This clonotype showed up many times. The chain couples TRBV5-1 to TRBJ2-1; 13 bases match TRBD2. The CDR3 length is 16 residues. The germline CDR1 and CDR2 sequences are SGHRS and YFSETQ. Trimming took 0 bases from V and 8 from J; bases not matched to a gene: 5. CDR3 protein: CASSLAEGLAGYEQFF. Here the CDR3 DNA reads TGCGCCAGCAGCTTGGCCGAGGGACTAGCGGGATATGAGCAGTTCTTC.

This clonotype was found many times. V is TRBV2 and J is TRBJ2-1; 8 bases fit TRBD2. V gave up 4 bases and J gave up 0 bases; unmatched junction bases: 5. This CDR3 is built from 16 residues. The germline CDR1 and CDR2 sequences are SNHLY and FYNNEI. The CDR3 reads CASSGPGLDSYNEQFF. CDR3 nucleotide sequence: TGTGCCAGCAGTGGCCCGGGACTAGACTCCTACAATGAGCAGTTCTTC.

This clonotype was recorded many times. The chain's CDR3 is CASSSWNRGRIAGSTYEQYF. The CDR3 DNA reads as TGTGCCAGCAGCTCTTGGAACAGGGGGCGAATAGCGGGATCCACCTACGAGCAGTACTTC. The V gene is TRBV7-2, the J gene TRBJ2-7, with D possibly TRBD1 on 9 matching bases. Germline lookup yields CDR1 SGHTA and CDR2 FQGNSA. Trimming stripped 4 bases from V and 2 bases from J, with 30 bases between. The CDR3 totals 20 residues.

This clonotype has at least ten counts. The V call is TRBV20-1, the J call TRBJ2-3, with 12 bases identical to TRBD2. J lost 9 bases, V lost 5 bases, and 3 bases had no gene match. CDR3 size: 12 residues. Germline V CDR1 and CDR2: DFQATT, SNEGSKA (reference sequence). CDR3 in amino acids: CSAPTSGRTQYF. CDR3 sequence (DNA): TGCAGTGCTCCGACTAGCGGGAGAACGCAGTATTTT.

This clonotype turned up a few times. The chain has TRBV24-1 and TRBJ2-2; TRBD2 agrees at 7 bases. CDR1 is KGHDR, CDR2 SFDVKD, per germline. Trimming cost V 8 bases and J 1 base; bases outside gene matches: 6. The CDR3 has 15 amino acids. The CDR3, as DNA: TGTGCCACCACGGCGGGAGAAATGAACACCGGGGAGCTGTTTTTT. Its translation: CATTAGEMNTGELFF.

In its sample, this clonotype was seen many times. The chain recombines TRBV5-1 with TRBJ2-3; D may correspond to TRBD1 or TRBD2 (5 bases each). Per germline, CDR1 SGHRS and CDR2 YFSETQ. Deletions cut 4 bases from V and 0 bases from J, with 9 bases between. This CDR3 region has 14 residues. CDR3 loop: CASSAGTSTDTQYF. The CDR3 nucleotides read TGCGCCAGCAGCGCCGGGACGAGCACAGATACGCAGTATTTT.

This clonotype occurred many times. The genes are TRBV27 and TRBJ1-2, with D tentatively TRBD1 (5 bases). V was shortened by 5 bases and J by 5 bases, with 15 bases between the two germline ends. This CDR3 region has 14 residues. Germline assignment: CDR1 MNHEY and CDR2 SMNVEV (reference sequence). The chain's CDR3 is CASSRQNTIYGYTF. The CDR3 region has the DNA TGTGCCAGCAGTAGACAGAATACGATTTATGGCTACACCTTC.

This clonotype came up many times. This chain uses TRBV6-2 or TRBV6-3 with TRBJ2-4; no reliable D call. There are 16 residues in the CDR3. Germline CDR1 and CDR2: MNHEY and SVGEGT. The V end lost 0 bases, the J end lost 2 bases, and 11 bases lay between the germline ends. The CDR3 sequence: CASSYSSSGTKNIQYF. The CDR3 DNA reads as TGTGCCAGCAGTTACTCGTCCTCCGGAACCAAAAACATTCAGTACTTC.

There are many counts of this clonotype. V and J are TRBV7-9 and TRBJ1-5, with a tentative D call TRBD1 (5 bases). From germline, CDR1 is SEHNR and CDR2 FQNEAQ (reference sequence). This CDR3 has 12 residues. The germline V and J ends were trimmed by 8 bases and 7 bases, with 12 bases remaining between them. In DNA, the CDR3 is TGTGCCAGCTGTGAAGGGGAACAGCCCCAGCATTTT. It yields the protein CASCEGEQPQHF. Complete variable domain (other parts from reference TRBV7-9 and TRBJ1-5): DTGVSQNPRHKITKRGQNVTFRCDPISEHNRLYWYRQTLGQGPEFLTYFQNEAQLEKSRLLSDRFSAERPKGSFSTLEIQRTEQGDSAMYLCASCEGEQPQHFGDGTRLSIL.

This clonotype was recorded many times. This chain joins TRBV2 and TRBJ2-7; TRBD1 matches at 8 bases. The CDR3 is 13 residues long. Germline values: CDR1 SNHLY, CDR2 FYNNEI. The V gene end was trimmed by 6 bases and the J gene end by 7 bases; junction bases not matched to a gene: 8. The CDR3 here is CASSSRTGIEQYF. CDR3 in DNA: TGTGCCAGCAGCTCCAGGACAGGGATAGAGCAGTACTTC.